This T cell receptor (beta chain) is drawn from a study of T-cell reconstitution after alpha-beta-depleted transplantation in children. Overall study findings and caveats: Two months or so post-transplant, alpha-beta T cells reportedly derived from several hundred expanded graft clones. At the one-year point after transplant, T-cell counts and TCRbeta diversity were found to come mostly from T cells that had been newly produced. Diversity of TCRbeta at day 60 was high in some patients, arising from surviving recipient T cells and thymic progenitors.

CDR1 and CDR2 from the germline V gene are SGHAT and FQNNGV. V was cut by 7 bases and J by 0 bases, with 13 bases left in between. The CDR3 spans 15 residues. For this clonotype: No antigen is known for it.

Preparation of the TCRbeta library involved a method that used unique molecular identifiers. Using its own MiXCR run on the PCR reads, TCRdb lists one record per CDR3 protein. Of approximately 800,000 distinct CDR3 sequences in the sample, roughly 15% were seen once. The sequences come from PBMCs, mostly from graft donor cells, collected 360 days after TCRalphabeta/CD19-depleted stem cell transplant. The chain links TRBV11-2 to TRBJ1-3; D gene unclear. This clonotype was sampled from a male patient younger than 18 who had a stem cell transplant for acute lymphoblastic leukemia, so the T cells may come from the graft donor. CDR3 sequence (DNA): TGTGCCAGCAAGTATCGGAGCCTCTCTGGAAACACCATATATTTT. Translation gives CASKYRSLSGNTIYF.